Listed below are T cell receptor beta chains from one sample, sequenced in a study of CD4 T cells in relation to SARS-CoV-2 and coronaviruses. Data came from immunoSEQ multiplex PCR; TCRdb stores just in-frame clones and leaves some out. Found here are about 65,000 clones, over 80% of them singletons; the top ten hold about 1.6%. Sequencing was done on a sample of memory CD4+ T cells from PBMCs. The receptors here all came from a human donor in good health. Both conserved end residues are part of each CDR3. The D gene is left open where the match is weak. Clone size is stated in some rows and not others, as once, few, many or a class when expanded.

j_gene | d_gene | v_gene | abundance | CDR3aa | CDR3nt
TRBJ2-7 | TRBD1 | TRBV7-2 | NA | CASLDRGELDEQYF | TGTGCCAGCTTAGACAGGGGGGAGCTCGACGAGCAGTACTTC
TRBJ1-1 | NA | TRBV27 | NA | CASSLAPRVSEAFF | TGTGCCAGCAGTCTAGCCCCCAGGGTGTCTGAAGCTTTCTTT
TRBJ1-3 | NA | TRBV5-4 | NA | CASSLAGGHSGNTIYF | TGTGCCAGCAGCTTGGCCGGCGGGCACTCTGGAAACACCATATATTTT
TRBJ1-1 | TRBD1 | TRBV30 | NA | CAWIPGTGGRGAFF | TGTGCCTGGATCCCCGGGACAGGGGGTAGAGGAGCTTTCTTT
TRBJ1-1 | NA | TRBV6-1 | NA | CASSEQGLIMNTEAFF | TGTGCCAGCAGTGAACAGGGACTTATTATGAACACTGAAGCTTTCTTT
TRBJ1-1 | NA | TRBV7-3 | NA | CASSLLGIGSEAFF | TGTGCCAGCAGCTTATTAGGGATAGGCTCTGAAGCTTTCTTT
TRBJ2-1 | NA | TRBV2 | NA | CASSELVTGSEQFF | TGTGCCAGCAGTGAACTCGTCACGGGGAGCGAGCAGTTCTTC
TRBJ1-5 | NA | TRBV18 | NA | CASSGTGTRSNQPQHF | TGTGCCAGCTCAGGTACCGGGACTCGAAGCAATCAGCCCCAGCATTTT
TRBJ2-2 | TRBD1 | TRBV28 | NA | CASPDRGTGELFF | TGTGCCAGCCCGGACAGGGGCACCGGGGAGCTGTTTTTT
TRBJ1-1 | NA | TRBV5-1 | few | CASSSRWGAGANTEAFF | TGCGCCAGCAGCTCCCGGTGGGGAGCGGGCGCGAACACTGAAGCTTTCTTT
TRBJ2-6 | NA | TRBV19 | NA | CATKNRSGANVLTF | TGTGCCACCAAAAACCGCTCTGGGGCCAACGTCCTGACTTTC
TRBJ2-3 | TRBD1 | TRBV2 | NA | CASSVLRQGGDTQYF | TGTGCCAGCTCCGTTTTAAGACAGGGTGGAGATACGCAGTATTTT
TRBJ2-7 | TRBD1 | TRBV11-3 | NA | CASSLGPDRVYEQYF | TGTGCCAGCAGCTTAGGACCGGACAGGGTTTACGAGCAGTACTTC
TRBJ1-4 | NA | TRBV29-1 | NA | CSVWAGAEKLFF | TGCAGCGTTTGGGCAGGGGCAGAAAAACTGTTTTTT
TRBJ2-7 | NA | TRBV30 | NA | CAWSLQGNEQYF | TGTGCCTGGAGTCTACAGGGAAACGAGCAGTACTTC
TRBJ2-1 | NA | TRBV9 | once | CASSVVPEGNEQFF | TGTGCCAGCAGCGTAGTGCCTGAAGGGAATGAGCAGTTCTTC
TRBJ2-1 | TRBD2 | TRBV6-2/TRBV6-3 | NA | CASSLAGRVAFF | TGTGCCAGCAGTCTCGCCGGGAGGGTTGCGTTCTTC
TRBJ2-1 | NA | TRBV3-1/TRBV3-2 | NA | CASSHGYGPEQFF | TGTGCCAGTAGCCACGGATACGGGCCCGAGCAGTTCTTC
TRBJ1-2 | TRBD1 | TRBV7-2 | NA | CASSLGGTGGGYGYTF | TGTGCCAGCAGCTTAGGGGGGACAGGGGGTGGCTATGGCTACACCTTC
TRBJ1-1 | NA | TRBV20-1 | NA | CRGQRGTEAFF | TGCAGAGGACAGAGGGGCACTGAAGCTTTCTTT
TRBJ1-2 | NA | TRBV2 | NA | CASSAVYGYTF | TGTGCCAGCAGTGCTGTTTATGGCTACACCTTC
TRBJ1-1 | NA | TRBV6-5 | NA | CASRTPFGSEAFF | TGTGCCAGCAGGACCCCATTCGGATCTGAAGCTTTCTTT
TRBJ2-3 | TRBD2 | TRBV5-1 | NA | CASSLVLAGSTDTQYF | TGCGCCAGCAGCTTGGTGTTAGCGGGGAGCACAGATACGCAGTATTTT
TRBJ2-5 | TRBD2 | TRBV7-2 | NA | CASSLAPSGGTETQYF | TGTGCCAGCAGCTTAGCCCCCTCGGGAGGGACAGAGACCCAGTACTTC
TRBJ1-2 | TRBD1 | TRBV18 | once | CASSPAGQGGYTF | TGTGCCAGCTCCCCGGCGGGACAGGGTGGCTACACCTTC
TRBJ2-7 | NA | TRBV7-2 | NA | CASSMGPKREQYF | TGTGCCAGCAGCATGGGGCCTAAGCGGGAGCAGTACTTC
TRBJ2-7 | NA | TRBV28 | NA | CASKGNSYEQYF | TGTGCCAGCAAGGGCAACTCCTACGAGCAGTACTTC
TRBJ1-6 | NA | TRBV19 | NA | CASSIGGGDSPLHF | TGTGCCAGTAGTATTGGTGGGGGAGATTCACCCCTCCACTTT
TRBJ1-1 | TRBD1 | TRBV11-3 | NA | CASSARQGYEAFF | TGTGCCAGCAGCGCTCGACAGGGATACGAAGCTTTCTTT
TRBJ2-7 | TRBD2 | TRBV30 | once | CAWSVLSGRPHEQYF | TGTGCCTGGAGTGTACTTAGCGGGAGGCCCCACGAGCAGTACTTC
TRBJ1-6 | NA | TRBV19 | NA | CASNQGNNSPLHF | TGTGCCAGTAACCAGGGAAATAATTCACCCCTCCACTTT
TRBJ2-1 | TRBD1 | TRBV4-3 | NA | CASSQVDRGSYNEQFF | TGCGCCAGCAGCCAAGTAGACAGGGGGTCCTACAATGAGCAGTTCTTC
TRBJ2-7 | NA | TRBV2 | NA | CASSVGAIYEQYF | TGTGCCAGCAGTGTTGGCGCAATCTACGAGCAGTACTTC
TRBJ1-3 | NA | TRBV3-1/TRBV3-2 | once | CASSQATGNTIYF | TGTGCCAGCAGCCAGGCGACAGGAAACACCATATATTTT
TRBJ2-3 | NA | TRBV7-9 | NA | CASSAPASRTTDTQYF | TGTGCCAGCTCCGCCCCAGCTAGCAGGACTACAGATACGCAGTATTTT
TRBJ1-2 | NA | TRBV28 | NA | CASSLQGVNYGYTF | TGTGCCAGCAGTTTACAGGGAGTTAACTATGGCTACACCTTC
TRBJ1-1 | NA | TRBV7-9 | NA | CASSPLERTMNTEAFF | TGTGCCAGCAGCCCTCTCGAGAGGACCATGAACACTGAAGCTTTCTTT
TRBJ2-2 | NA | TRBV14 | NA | CASSQEPGGWDGELFF | TGTGCCAGCAGCCAAGAGCCCGGGGGCTGGGACGGGGAGCTGTTTTTT
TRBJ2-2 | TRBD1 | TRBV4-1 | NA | CASSVRDRITGELFF | TGCGCCAGCAGCGTCCGGGACAGAATCACCGGGGAGCTGTTTTTT
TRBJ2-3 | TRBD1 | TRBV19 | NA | CASSTSGGEGTDTQYF | TGTGCCAGTAGTACTTCAGGGGGCGAGGGTACAGATACGCAGTATTTT
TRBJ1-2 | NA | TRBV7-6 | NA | CASSPSPEGVGGGYTF | TGTGCCAGCAGCCCATCGCCCGAGGGGGTGGGAGGGGGCTACACCTTC
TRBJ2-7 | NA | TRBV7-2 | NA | CASSLGGETPAKYF | TGTGCCAGCAGCTTAGGGGGGGAGACACCCGCCAAGTACTTC
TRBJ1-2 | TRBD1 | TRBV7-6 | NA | CASSLGDRAGYGYTF | TGTGCCAGCAGCTTAGGAGACAGGGCAGGCTATGGCTACACCTTC
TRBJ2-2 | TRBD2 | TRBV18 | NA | CASSPYQTGGGTGELFF | TGTGCCAGCTCACCTTACCAGACGGGCGGGGGCACCGGGGAGCTGTTTTTT
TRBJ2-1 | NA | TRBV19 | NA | CASSIGRQENFYNEQFF | TGTGCCAGTAGTATAGGAAGACAGGAGAATTTTTACAATGAGCAGTTCTTC
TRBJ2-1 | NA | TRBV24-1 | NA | CATSIGGTYNEQFF | TGTGCCACCAGTATAGGAGGGACCTACAATGAGCAGTTCTTC
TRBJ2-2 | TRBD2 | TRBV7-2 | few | CASTLLGVAGGSTGELFF | TGTGCCAGCACCCTACTGGGGGTGGCGGGAGGAAGTACCGGGGAGCTGTTTTTT
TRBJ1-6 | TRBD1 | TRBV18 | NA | CASSPEGTGDSPLHF | TGTGCCAGCTCCCCCGAGGGGACAGGGGATTCACCCCTCCACTTT
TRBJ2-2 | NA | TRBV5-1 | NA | CASSSQRPNTGELFF | TGCGCCAGCAGCTCTCAGCGACCGAACACCGGGGAGCTGTTTTTT
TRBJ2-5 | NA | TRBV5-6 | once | CASSLAGAGQEETQYF | TGTGCCAGCAGCTTGGCCGGGGCAGGGCAAGAAGAGACCCAGTACTTC
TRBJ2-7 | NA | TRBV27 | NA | CASSLTGQPYEQYF | TGTGCCAGCAGTTTGACAGGCCAACCCTACGAGCAGTACTTC
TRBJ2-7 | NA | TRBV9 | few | CASSVTGNSYEQYF | TGTGCCAGCAGCGTCACAGGGAATTCCTACGAGCAGTACTTC
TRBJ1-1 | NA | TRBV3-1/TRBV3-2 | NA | CASSQVTQGPGTEAFF | TGTGCCAGCAGCCAAGTCACCCAGGGCCCCGGCACTGAAGCTTTCTTT
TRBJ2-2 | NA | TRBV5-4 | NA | CASSQRQANTGELFF | TGTGCCAGCAGCCAACGACAGGCGAACACCGGGGAGCTGTTTTTT
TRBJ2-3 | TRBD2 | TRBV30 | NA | CAWSVQVSGGGADTQYF | TGTGCCTGGAGTGTACAAGTTAGCGGCGGGGGAGCAGATACGCAGTATTTT
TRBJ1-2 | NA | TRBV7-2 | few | CASSLIGGYGYTF | TGTGCCAGCAGCTTGATAGGGGGCTATGGCTACACCTTC
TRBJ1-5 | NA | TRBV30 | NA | CAWSDQGQSNQPQHF | TGTGCCTGGAGTGACCAGGGGCAAAGTAATCAGCCCCAGCATTTT
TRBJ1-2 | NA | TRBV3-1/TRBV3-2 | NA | CASSIGGYYGYTF | TGTGCCAGCAGCATTGGGGGCTACTATGGCTACACCTTC
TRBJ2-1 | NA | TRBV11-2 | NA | CASSLEGRTRQFF | TGTGCCAGCAGCTTAGAGGGACGGACCCGGCAGTTCTTC
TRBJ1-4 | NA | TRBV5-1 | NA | CASSLNNEKLFF | TGCGCCAGCAGCTTGAATAATGAAAAACTGTTTTTT